Following are 16 T cell receptor beta chains from one sample sequenced in a study of blood T cell repertoires in COVID-19. The repertoire was sequenced with immunoSEQ multiplex PCR; TCRdb's copy has only in-frame clones and lacks some. The repertoire holds roughly 230,000 clones, roughly 85% seen once, with around 0.97% in the top ten. Sequences were obtained from peripheral blood. These receptors came from a man aged 35-49 years with acute or convalescent COVID-19.

This chain connects TRBV29-1 to TRBJ1-4; D call uncertain. Germline V gene lookup returns CDR1 SQVTM and CDR2 ANQGSEA. V lost 7 bases to trimming and J lost 4 bases, with 13 bases between them. This CDR3 region has 13 residues. CDR3 nucleotide sequence: TGCAGCGGTTACACGAACGATAATGAAAAACTGTTTTTT. It specifies CSGYTNDNEKLFF.

This chain links TRBV7-8 with TRBJ2-3, with 7 bases aligning to TRBD2. The CDR3 is made up of 14 amino acids. With 7 bases clipped from V and 2 bases from J, the junction kept 6 bases outside the gene matches. Germline CDR1 and CDR2: SGHVS and FQNEAQ. The CDR3 region has the DNA TGTGCCAGCACCCTGACTAGCTCCACAGATACGCAGTATTTT. Encoded protein: CASTLTSSTDTQYF.

This chain joins TRBV4-3 and TRBJ1-4, with 8 positions matching TRBD1. The CDR3 spans 17 residues. Germline lookup yields CDR1 LGHNA and CDR2 YSLEER. V gave up 5 bases and J gave up 2 bases; unmatched junction bases: 10. CDR3 region: CASSASAGGTTNEKLFF. The CDR3 DNA follows: TGCGCCAGCAGCGCATCGGCAGGGGGCACGACTAATGAAAAACTGTTTTTT.

V and J are TRBV15 and TRBJ2-1; 9 bases align to TRBD1. The CDR3 length is 17 residues. The germline gives CDR1 LNHNV, CDR2 YYDKDF (reference sequence). The trim removed 3 bases at V and 1 base at J, leaving 7 bases unmatched. The CDR3 DNA sequence: TGTGCCACCAGCAGGGGACAGGGAGTATCATCCTACAATGAGCAGTTCTTC. This codes for CATSRGQGVSSYNEQFF.

This clone has just one count. The rearrangement links TRBV5-1 to TRBJ1-3; no clear D gene. Germline values: CDR1 SGHRS, CDR2 YFSETQ. Trimming removed 1 base from V and 2 bases from J, with 7 bases in between. The CDR3 length is 14 residues. The CDR3 region has the DNA TGCGCCAGCAGCTTGCTGGGCGCTGGAAACACCATATATTTT. It is translated as CASSLLGAGNTIYF.

This sequence joins TRBV27 and TRBJ1-3; TRBD1 matches at 7 bases. J gave up 4 bases and V 6 bases, and 6 bases lay outside the gene matches. The CDR3 is made up of 14 amino acids. Germline lookup yields CDR1 MNHEY and CDR2 SMNVEV (reference sequence). The CDR3 region has the DNA TGTGCCAGCAGCCCGGGACAGCCGGGAAACACCATATATTTT. It encodes CASSPGQPGNTIYF.

The rearrangement uses TRBV27 and TRBJ1-4, with TRBD1 matching 12 bases. The CDR3 sequence is 15 residues long. J lost 8 bases, V lost 5 bases, and 6 bases had no gene match. Germline assignment: CDR1 MNHEY and CDR2 SMNVEV (reference sequence). Written as DNA, the CDR3 is TGTGCCAGCAGTCCTCGGGACAGGGGGCGAGAAAAACTGTTTTTT. Amino acids: CASSPRDRGREKLFF.

A remark on this clone: The same CDR3 arises from other DNA sequences in this sample as well. V is TRBV9 and J is TRBJ2-7; 7 positions match TRBD1. The trim removed 4 bases at V and 0 bases at J, leaving 4 bases unmatched. CDR1 is SGDLS, CDR2 YYNGEE, per germline. The CDR3 is made up of 14 amino acids. The CDR3 reads CASSPRQGSYEQYF. CDR3 bases: TGTGCCAGCAGCCCACGACAGGGCTCCTACGAGCAGTACTTC.

This clone was detected once. The V call is TRBV7-2, the J call TRBJ2-1; D is unclear. This CDR3 region has 14 residues. CDR1 and CDR2 (germline): SGHTA, FQGNSA. V was clipped by 5 bases and J by 1 base, with 9 bases between them. The CDR3 loop is CASSLTVSYNEQFF. DNA for the CDR3: TGTGCCAGCAGCCTCACGGTATCCTACAATGAGCAGTTCTTC.

This clone occurred once. V gene TRBV5-1 combines with J gene TRBJ1-2, with D perhaps matching TRBD1 (5 bases). Germline V gene lookup returns CDR1 SGHRS and CDR2 YFSETQ. Trimming took 0 bases from V and 6 from J, leaving 15 bases between them. The CDR3 spans 15 residues. Here the CDR3 reads CASSLGDRGGDGYTF. The CDR3 nucleotides read TGCGCCAGCAGCTTGGGGGACCGCGGGGGTGATGGCTACACCTTC.

This clone showed up just once. The V gene is TRBV18, the J gene TRBJ2-7, with TRBD2 matching 7 bases. The ends lost 3 bases at V and 4 bases at J; junction bases unmatched: 6. CDR1 and CDR2 from the germline V gene are KGHSH and LQKENI. The CDR3 loop spans 14 amino acids. The DNA of the CDR3 is TGTGCCAGCTCACCGGGCCCGGGAGGATACGAGCAGTACTTC. It yields the protein CASSPGPGGYEQYF.

This chain joins TRBV2 and TRBJ2-5; TRBD2 aligns across 8 bases. There are 15 residues in the CDR3. In germline, CDR1 is SNHLY, CDR2 FYNNEI. The V gene end was trimmed by 2 bases and the J gene end by 5 bases; junction bases not matched to a gene: 7. The CDR3 DNA sequence: TGTGCCAGCAGTGAAACGAGCGGGGGACGGGAGACCCAGTACTTC. Translation: CASSETSGGRETQYF. The complete variable domain, with remaining parts taken from reference TRBV2 and TRBJ2-5, reads EPEVTQTPSHQVTQMGQEVILRCVPISNHLYFYWYRQILGQKVEFLVSFYNNEISEKSEIFDDQFSVERPDGSNFTLKIRSTKLEDSAMYFCASSETSGGRETQYFGPGTRLLVL.

This chain connects TRBV5-6 to TRBJ1-1; a weak D match, TRBD1 (6 bases). The germline V and J ends were trimmed by 4 bases and 5 bases, with 21 bases remaining between them. CDR3 length: 16 amino acids. From germline, CDR1 is SGHDT and CDR2 YYEEEE. CDR3 region: CASSVSGDFVRTEAFF. The CDR3, as DNA: TGTGCCAGCAGCGTTTCAGGGGATTTCGTGAGGACTGAAGCTTTCTTT. Complete variable domain (other parts from reference TRBV5-6 and TRBJ1-1): DAGVTQSPTHLIKTRGQQVTLRCSPKSGHDTVSWYQQALGQGPQFIFQYYEEEERQRGNFPDRFSGHQFPNYSSELNVNALLLGDSALYLCASSVSGDFVRTEAFFGQGTRLTVV.

The gene calls are TRBV3-1 (or the pseudogene TRBV3-2) and TRBJ2-1, with D hard to call. The CDR3 has 14 residues. CDR1 and CDR2 from the germline V gene are LGHDT and YNNKEL (reference sequence). V was trimmed by 0 bases and J by 4 bases, leaving 7 bases between them. CDR3 nucleotides: TGTGCCAGCAGCCAAGATCACATTTACAATGAGCAGTTCTTC. Encoded protein: CASSQDHIYNEQFF.

The chain couples TRBV19 to TRBJ2-2, with no clear D. Germline CDR1 LNHDA, CDR2 SQIVND (reference sequence). V was shortened by 7 bases and J by 1 base, with 4 bases between the two germline ends. The CDR3 runs to 12 residues. The CDR3 is CASNKNTGELFF. The CDR3 bases are TGTGCCAGTAACAAGAACACCGGGGAGCTGTTTTTT.

This clone was counted between two and nine times. The rearrangement links TRBV27 to TRBJ1-3; TRBD1 is a possible D gene (5 bases). The V and J ends lost 4 bases and 0 bases respectively, with 16 bases between them. There are 17 residues in the CDR3. CDR1 MNHEY and CDR2 SMNVEV come from the germline V gene (reference sequence). The CDR3 reads CASSYGPGLDSGNTIYF. CDR3 nucleotides: TGTGCCAGCAGTTACGGTCCGGGACTAGACTCTGGAAACACCATATATTTT.